This TCR beta chain stems from a study of CD8 T cells in ankylosing spondylitis. Study-wide results and limits: What seemed typical of ankylosing spondylitis blood was a TCR beta motif built from several highly homologous variants. Reported data indicate significant enrichment of disease-linked clones within matched ankylosing spondylitis synovial fluid. Reactive arthritis synovial fluid and blood previously showed some of these motif variants.

J lost 0 bases, V lost 1 base, and 3 bases had no gene match. The length of the CDR3 is 16 residues. CDR1 SGDLS and CDR2 YYNGEE come from the germline V gene. This clonotype was detected only a few times. Its antigen is unknown. TCRdb reprocessed the 5' RACE reads with MiXCR, giving one entry per CDR3 protein. The sample holds around 300,000 distinct CDR3 sequences; less than 25% are singletons and the top ten take roughly 3.4%. This receptor was identified in a female donor with ankylosing spondylitis or in good health (not recorded which). The V gene is TRBV9, the J gene TRBJ2-3, with 9 nucleotides matching TRBD1. The specimen was blood, either unsorted or a sorted T cell fraction (not recorded which). CDR3 nucleotides: TGTGCCAGCAGCGTATCCGGACAGGGGAGCACAGATACGCAGTATTTT. Translating gives CASSVSGQGSTDTQYF.